Each of the 22 T cell receptor beta chains below was sequenced from the same sample in a study of shared clonotypes between healthy human individuals. Measured with immunoSEQ multiplex PCR; TCRdb has only the in-frame clones, and not every one. The sample shows a few million clones, under 95% of them seen only once. The sequenced sample consisted of naive CD4+ T cells from PBMCs. The subset here: CD45RA+ positively selected. The receptors were sampled from a man aged 18 to 29 in good health. Some clones in this sample may be carry-over from other donors' samples.

This chain links TRBV6-5 with TRBJ1-1; 8 positions match TRBD1. With 2 bases clipped from V and 3 bases from J, the junction kept 5 bases outside the gene matches. Germline assignment: CDR1 MNHEY and CDR2 SVGAGI. CDR3 length: 15 residues. CDR3 in DNA: TGTGCCAGCAGTTACACACCGACAGGGGACACTGAAGCTTTCTTT. It codes for CASSYTPTGDTEAFF.

The chain links TRBV5-1 to TRBJ2-4; 12 bases match TRBD2. Germline V gene sequence: CDR1 SGHRS, CDR2 YFSETQ. With V trimmed by 5 bases and J by 2 bases, 11 bases remained unmatched. The CDR3 length is 18 residues. The DNA for the CDR3 is TGCGCCAGCAGAGATAGACTAGCGGGGGTCGGGACCAAAAACATTCAGTACTTC. It encodes CASRDRLAGVGTKNIQYF.

V gene TRBV6-1 combines with J gene TRBJ2-7; tentatively, D is TRBD2 (6 bases). Trimming removed 2 bases from V and 2 bases from J, with 10 bases in between. The CDR3 contains 14 residues. Germline CDR1 is MNHNS and CDR2 is SASEGT. The CDR3 nucleotides are TGTGCCAGCAGTGAACCCAGGAGGGCCTACGAGCAGTACTTC. Translating gives CASSEPRRAYEQYF.

CDR3 sequence: CASSLGPEVTQYF. As DNA, the CDR3 is TGCGCCAGCAGCTTGGGACCTGAAGTGACCCAGTACTTC. The genes are TRBV5-1 and TRBJ2-5; D ambiguous. Germline-derived CDR1 and CDR2 are SGHRS and YFSETQ. CDR3 length equals 13 residues. Trimming stripped 0 bases from V and 7 bases from J, with 10 bases between. The full variable domain, its missing parts supplied by reference TRBV5-1 and TRBJ2-5, is KAGVTQTPRYLIKTRGQQVTLSCSPISGHRSVSWYQQTPGQGLQFLFEYFSETQRNKGNFPGRFSGRQFSNSRSEMNVSTLELGDSALYLCASSLGPEVTQYFGPGTRLLVL.

The V gene is TRBV12-2, the J gene TRBJ2-2; the table assigns TRBD2, which was not confirmed against the DNA. TRBV12-2 constitutes a pseudogene. The CDR3 sequence is 18 residues long. The CDR3: CASRDGLAGVESTGELFF. The CDR3, as DNA: TGTGCAAGTCGCGACGGACTAGCGGGAGTAGAAAGCACCGGGGAGCTGTTTTTT.

The chain links TRBV6-6 to TRBJ2-7; D is possibly TRBD2 (5 bases). This CDR3 comprises 14 residues. Trimming stripped 5 bases from V and 2 bases from J, with 13 bases between. CDR1 MNHNY and CDR2 SVGAGI come from the germline V gene (reference sequence). CDR3 region: CASSQAGFAYEQYF. In nucleotides, the CDR3 is TGTGCCAGCAGTCAGGCGGGCTTCGCCTACGAGCAGTACTTC.

This sequence joins TRBV10-3 and TRBJ2-6; D is possibly TRBD1 or TRBD2 (6 bases each). V was cut by 3 bases and J by 11 bases, with 20 bases left in between. Germline CDR1 reads ENHRY; CDR2 reads SYGVKD. This CDR3 has 16 residues. CDR3 in amino acids: CAISDVIYGGPHVLTF. The DNA of the CDR3 is TGTGCCATCAGTGACGTTATTTATGGGGGGCCACACGTCCTGACTTTC.

A word on this clone: The sample contains more than one DNA sequence encoding this CDR3. V gene TRBV6-5 combines with J gene TRBJ2-7; 7 bases are a match to TRBD1. Germline CDR1 and CDR2: MNHEY and SVGAGI. Trimming took 2 bases from V and 1 from J; bases not matched to a gene: 5. This CDR3 is built from 15 residues. CDR3 sequence reads: CASSYRDRSSYEQYF. CDR3 sequence (DNA): TGTGCCAGCAGTTACCGGGACAGAAGTTCCTACGAGCAGTACTTC.

V usage is TRBV7-9 and J usage is TRBJ2-5; 8 bases map to TRBD1. Germline V gives CDR1 SEHNR, CDR2 FQNEAQ (reference sequence). CDR3 length: 15 residues. Trimming took 2 bases from V and 4 from J; bases not matched to a gene: 6. CDR3 residues: CASSLTWTGRETQYF. DNA for the CDR3: TGTGCCAGCAGCTTAACCTGGACAGGGAGAGAGACCCAGTACTTC.

The J gene is TRBJ1-2, the V gene TRBV11-2, with 8 bases identical to TRBD1. Trimming cost V 2 bases and J 13 bases; bases outside gene matches: 9. The CDR3 loop spans 13 amino acids. CDR1 SGHAT and CDR2 FQNNGV come from the germline V gene. For the CDR3, the DNA is TGTGCCAGCAGCTTAAGGGGACAGGTTTCGTCCACCTTC. Translated, it gives CASSLRGQVSSTF. The whole variable domain, filled in from reference TRBV11-2 and TRBJ1-2, reads EAGVAQSPRYKIIEKRQSVAFWCNPISGHATLYWYQQILGQGPKLLIQFQNNGVVDDSQLPKDRFSAERLKGVDSTLKIQPAKLEDSAVYLCASSLRGQVSSTFGSGTRLTVV.

This clone was counted a single time. This sequence joins TRBV28 and TRBJ1-5; unclear D gene. Germline assignment: CDR1 MDHEN and CDR2 SYDVKM. There are 14 residues in the CDR3. Trimming left V 5 bases short and J 5 bases short, with 13 bases between. In DNA, the CDR3 is TGTGCCAGCAGTACAGTGGGGTGGGATCAGCCCCAGCATTTT. Amino acid sequence: CASSTVGWDQPQHF.

J is TRBJ2-3 and V is TRBV20-1; 7 bases are a match to TRBD1. The germline V gene has CDR1 DFQATT and CDR2 SNEGSKA (reference sequence). V lost 5 bases to trimming and J lost 9 bases; unmatched junction nucleotides: 5. The CDR3 is 11 amino acids. The CDR3 DNA follows: TGCAGTGCTGGCACAGGGGCGACGCAGTATTTT. Translation: CSAGTGATQYF.

In its sample, this clone was seen a few times. This chain links TRBV29-1 with TRBJ1-1; D call uncertain. V lost 4 bases and J 4 bases, leaving 4 bases between the germline ends. Germline loops: CDR1 SQVTM, CDR2 ANQGSEA. The CDR3 loop spans 10 amino acids. The CDR3 DNA reads as TGCAGCGTTGTATTCACTGAAGCTTTCTTT. This codes for CSVVFTEAFF.

This chain uses TRBV19 with TRBJ2-7; a possible D gene is TRBD1 (5 bases). This CDR3 is built from 12 residues. Trimming left V 9 bases short and J 2 bases short, with 11 bases between. Looked up from germline, CDR1 is LNHDA and CDR2 is SQIVND (reference sequence). Written as DNA, the CDR3 is TGTGCCAGCGTCGACAGTCCCTACGAGCAGTACTTC. This encodes CASVDSPYEQYF.

This clone was counted between two and nine times. The chain employs TRBV9 and TRBJ1-1; D is unresolved. The CDR3 extends over 14 amino acids. Trimming stripped 0 bases from V and 4 bases from J, with 10 bases between. Germline loops: CDR1 SGDLS, CDR2 YYNGEE. The CDR3 here is CASSVDVAGTEAFF. CDR3 nucleotides: TGTGCCAGCAGCGTAGATGTGGCGGGCACTGAAGCTTTCTTT.

The CDR3 is CASSQSPGLAGVFTDTQYF. The CDR3 region has the DNA TGTGCCAGCAGCCAGTCCCCGGGACTAGCGGGAGTCTTTACAGATACGCAGTATTTT. This chain uses TRBV14 with TRBJ2-3; 14 nucleotides agree with TRBD2. The CDR3 extends over 19 amino acids. Germline-derived CDR1 and CDR2 are SGHDN and FVKESK. The V segment lost 3 bases and the J segment 3 bases; nucleotides outside the gene matches: 11.

This rearrangement joins TRBV30 to TRBJ1-2; TRBD1 is a possible D gene (5 bases). The germline V gene has CDR1 GTSNPN and CDR2 SVGIG (reference sequence). CDR3 length equals 13 residues. Trimming removed 1 base at V and 6 bases at J, with 12 bases between. The CDR3 bases are TGTGCCTGGAGTGAGAGGGAGGGGAATGGCTACACCTTC. Its translation: CAWSEREGNGYTF.

The V and J genes are TRBV28 and TRBJ2-5, with 9 positions matching TRBD2. Losses at the gene ends were 7 bases for V and 0 bases for J; bases not matched to a gene: 6. The CDR3 sequence is 15 residues long. Germline CDR1 is MDHEN and CDR2 is SYDVKM. In DNA, the CDR3 is TGTGCCAGCATGCAAGCGGGAGGCAACCAAGAGACCCAGTACTTC. Translating it yields CASMQAGGNQETQYF.

This clone appeared once. V and J are TRBV25-1 and TRBJ2-1, with D possibly matching TRBD2 (5 bases). Germline V gives CDR1 MGHDK, CDR2 SYGVNS. The CDR3 is 15 amino acids. Trimming left V 7 bases short and J 6 bases short, with 19 bases between. Here the CDR3 DNA reads TGTGCCAGCACCGTAGCCCGGGGTGGTATCAATGAGCAGTTCTTC. The encoded protein is CASTVARGGINEQFF.

With respect to this clone: Other DNA sequences in this specimen translate into the identical CDR3. V gene TRBV5-1 combines with J gene TRBJ2-1; D tentatively reads TRBD1 or TRBD2 (5 bases each). In germline, CDR1 is SGHRS, CDR2 YFSETQ. V dropped 0 bases and J dropped 4 bases, with 11 bases sitting between them. CDR3 length: 15 residues. CDR3 sequence reads: CASSLVSGQYNEQFF. The CDR3 nucleotides are TGCGCCAGCAGCTTGGTTTCGGGGCAATACAATGAGCAGTTCTTC.

The V gene is TRBV28, the J gene TRBJ2-7, with TRBD1 matching over 10 bases. The V gene end was trimmed by 5 bases and the J gene end by 0 bases; junction bases not matched to a gene: 10. This CDR3 region has 17 residues. Germline CDR1 MDHEN, CDR2 SYDVKM. CDR3 coding DNA: TGTGCCAGCAGTCCAACCGGGACAGGGGCGAGCTCCTACGAGCAGTACTTC. Its translation: CASSPTGTGASSYEQYF.

J is TRBJ2-2 and V is TRBV18; D is unclear. The CDR3 has 14 residues. Germline V gene data show CDR1 as KGHSH and CDR2 as LQKENI. V was cut by 2 bases and J by 5 bases, with 9 bases left in between. This chain's CDR3 is CASSPDLRTGELFF. The CDR3 nucleotides are TGTGCCAGCTCACCAGACCTTCGGACCGGGGAGCTGTTTTTT.